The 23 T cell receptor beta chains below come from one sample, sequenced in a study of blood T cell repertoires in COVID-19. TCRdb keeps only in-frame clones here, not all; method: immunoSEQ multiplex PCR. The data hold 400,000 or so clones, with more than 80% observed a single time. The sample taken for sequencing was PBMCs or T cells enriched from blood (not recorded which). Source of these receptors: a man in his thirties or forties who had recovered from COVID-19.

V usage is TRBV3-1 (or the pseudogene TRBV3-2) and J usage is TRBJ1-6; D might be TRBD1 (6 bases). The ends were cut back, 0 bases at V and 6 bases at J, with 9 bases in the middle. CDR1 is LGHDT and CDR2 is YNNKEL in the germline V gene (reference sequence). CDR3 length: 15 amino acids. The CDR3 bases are TGTGCCAGCAGCCAAGACACAGGGAGTAATTCACCCCTCCACTTT. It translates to CASSQDTGSNSPLHF.

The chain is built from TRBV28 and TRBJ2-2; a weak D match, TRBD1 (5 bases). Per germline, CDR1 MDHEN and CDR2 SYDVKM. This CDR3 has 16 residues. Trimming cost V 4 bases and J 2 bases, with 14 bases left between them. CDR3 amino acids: CASSSGRAINTGELFF. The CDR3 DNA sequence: TGTGCCAGCAGTTCTGGCAGGGCGATTAACACCGGGGAGCTGTTTTTT.

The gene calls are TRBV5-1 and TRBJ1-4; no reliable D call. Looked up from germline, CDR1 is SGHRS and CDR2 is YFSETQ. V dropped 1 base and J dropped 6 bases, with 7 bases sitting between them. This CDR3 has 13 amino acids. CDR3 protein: CASSLSLDEKLFF. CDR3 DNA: TGCGCCAGCAGCTTGTCATTAGATGAAAAACTGTTTTTT.

In nucleotides, the CDR3 is TGTGCCAGCAGTTTGCGTCCTCGGACAGAAACCTATGGCTACACCTTC. It specifies CASSLRPRTETYGYTF. The chain links TRBV6-5 to TRBJ1-2; possible D gene TRBD1, 6 bases. CDR1 MNHEY and CDR2 SVGAGI come from the germline V gene. The V gene lost 4 bases and the J gene lost 4 bases, with 19 bases spanning the gap. CDR3 size: 16 residues.

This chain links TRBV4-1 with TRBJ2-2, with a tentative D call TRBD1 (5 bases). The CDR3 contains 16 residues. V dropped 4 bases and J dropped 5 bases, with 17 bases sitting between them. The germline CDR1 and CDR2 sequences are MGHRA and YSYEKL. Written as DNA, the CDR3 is TGCGCCAGCAGCCCCCTGGGGCGGAGAAGGACCGGGGAGCTGTTTTTT. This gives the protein CASSPLGRRRTGELFF.

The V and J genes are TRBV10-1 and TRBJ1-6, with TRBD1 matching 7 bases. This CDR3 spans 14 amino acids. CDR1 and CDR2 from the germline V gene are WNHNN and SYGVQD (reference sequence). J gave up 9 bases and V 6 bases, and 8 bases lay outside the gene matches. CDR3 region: CASSLGQAGSPLHF. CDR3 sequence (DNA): TGCGCCAGCAGCCTAGGACAGGCGGGTTCACCCCTCCACTTT.

The CDR3 coding sequence is TGTGCCAGCAGCTTAGAGGTCGGTGGAGCGGGAGTCTACGAGCAGTACTTC. Amino acid sequence: CASSLEVGGAGVYEQYF. This chain joins TRBV7-6 and TRBJ2-7, with 8 bases aligning to TRBD2. Germline assignment: CDR1 SGHVS and CDR2 FNYEAQ. With 1 base clipped from V and 3 bases from J, the junction kept 11 bases outside the gene matches. The CDR3 totals 17 residues.

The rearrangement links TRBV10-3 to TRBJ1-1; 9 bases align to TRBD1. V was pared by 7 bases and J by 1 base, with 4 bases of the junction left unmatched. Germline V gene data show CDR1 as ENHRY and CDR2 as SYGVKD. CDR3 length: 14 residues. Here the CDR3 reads CAITTGGENTEAFF. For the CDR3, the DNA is TGTGCCATCACGACAGGGGGGGAGAACACTGAAGCTTTCTTT.

The DNA of the CDR3 is TGTGCCAGCAGCACAGGGGCCCCAAGGGAAAAACTGTTTTTT. Its translation is CASSTGAPREKLFF. V usage is TRBV13 and J usage is TRBJ1-4; 7 bases line up with TRBD1. CDR1 and CDR2 (germline): PRHDT, FYEKMQ (reference sequence). The CDR3 consists of 14 residues. The V gene end was trimmed by 5 bases and the J gene end by 8 bases; junction bases not matched to a gene: 8.

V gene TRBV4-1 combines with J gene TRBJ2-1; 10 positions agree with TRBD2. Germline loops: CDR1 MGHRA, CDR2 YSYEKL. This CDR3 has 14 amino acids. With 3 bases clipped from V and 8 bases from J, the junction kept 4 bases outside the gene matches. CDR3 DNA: TGCGCCAGCAGCCAGTTAGCGGGAGGCGATGAGCAGTTCTTC. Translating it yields CASSQLAGGDEQFF.

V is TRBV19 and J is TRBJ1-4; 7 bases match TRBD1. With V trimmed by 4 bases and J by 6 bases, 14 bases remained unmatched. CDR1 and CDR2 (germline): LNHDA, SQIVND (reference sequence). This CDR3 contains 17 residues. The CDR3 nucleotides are TGTGCCAGTAGTACGATTACAGGGGCCCTTCTTGATGAAAAACTGTTTTTT. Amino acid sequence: CASSTITGALLDEKLFF.

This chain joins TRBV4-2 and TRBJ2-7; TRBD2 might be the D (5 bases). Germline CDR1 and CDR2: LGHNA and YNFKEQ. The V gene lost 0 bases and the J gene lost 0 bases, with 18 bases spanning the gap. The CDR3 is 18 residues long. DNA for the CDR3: TGTGCCAGCAGCCAAGAGGGAACCGGGCGGGCGTTCTCCTACGAGCAGTACTTC. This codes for CASSQEGTGRAFSYEQYF.

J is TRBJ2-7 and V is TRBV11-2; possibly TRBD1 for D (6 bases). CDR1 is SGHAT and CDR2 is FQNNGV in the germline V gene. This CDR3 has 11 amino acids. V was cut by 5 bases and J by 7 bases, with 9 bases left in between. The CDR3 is CASSLRGEQYF. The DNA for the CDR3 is TGTGCCAGCAGCCTTAGGGGGGAGCAGTACTTC.

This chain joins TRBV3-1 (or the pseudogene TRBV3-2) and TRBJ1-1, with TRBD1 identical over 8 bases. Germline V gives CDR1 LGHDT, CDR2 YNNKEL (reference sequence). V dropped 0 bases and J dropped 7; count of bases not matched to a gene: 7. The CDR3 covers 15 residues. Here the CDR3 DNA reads TGTGCCAGCAGCCAAGAGTGGCAGGGGGCGGGTGAAGCTTTCTTT. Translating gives CASSQEWQGAGEAFF.

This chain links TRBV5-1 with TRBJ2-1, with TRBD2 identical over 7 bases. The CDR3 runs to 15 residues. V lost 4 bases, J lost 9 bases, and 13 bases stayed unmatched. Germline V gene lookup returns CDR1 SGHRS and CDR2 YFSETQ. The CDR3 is CASSQVAGRGSEQFF. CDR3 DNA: TGCGCCAGCAGCCAGGTCGCGGGGCGGGGGAGTGAGCAGTTCTTC. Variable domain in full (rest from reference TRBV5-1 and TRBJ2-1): KAGVTQTPRYLIKTRGQQVTLSCSPISGHRSVSWYQQTPGQGLQFLFEYFSETQRNKGNFPGRFSGRQFSNSRSEMNVSTLELGDSALYLCASSQVAGRGSEQFFGPGTRLTVL.

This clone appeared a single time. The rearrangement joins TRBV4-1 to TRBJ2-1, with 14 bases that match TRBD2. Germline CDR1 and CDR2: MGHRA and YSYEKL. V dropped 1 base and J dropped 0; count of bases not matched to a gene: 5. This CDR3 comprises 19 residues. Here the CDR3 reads CASSQVGLAGESSYNEQFF. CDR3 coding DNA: TGCGCCAGCAGCCAAGTGGGACTAGCGGGAGAGAGCTCCTACAATGAGCAGTTCTTC.

CDR3: CASSPFVGQGSYEQYF. The CDR3 nucleotides are TGTGCCAGCTCACCTTTTGTGGGACAGGGGTCATACGAGCAGTACTTC. The V and J genes are TRBV18 and TRBJ2-7; 10 bases map to TRBD1. The CDR3 spans 16 residues. The V gene end was trimmed by 3 bases and the J gene end by 4 bases; junction bases not matched to a gene: 9. Germline values: CDR1 KGHSH, CDR2 LQKENI.

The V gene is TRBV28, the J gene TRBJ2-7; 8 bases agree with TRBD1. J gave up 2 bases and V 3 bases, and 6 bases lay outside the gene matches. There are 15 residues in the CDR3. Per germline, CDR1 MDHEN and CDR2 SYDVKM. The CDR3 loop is CASSFPVRGPYEQYF. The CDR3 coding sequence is TGTGCCAGCAGTTTCCCCGTCAGGGGGCCCTACGAGCAGTACTTC.

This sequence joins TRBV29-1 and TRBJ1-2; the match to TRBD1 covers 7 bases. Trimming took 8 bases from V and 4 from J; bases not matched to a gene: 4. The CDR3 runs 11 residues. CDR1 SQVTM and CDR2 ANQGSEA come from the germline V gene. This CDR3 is CSLWDSYGYTF. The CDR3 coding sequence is TGCAGCCTCTGGGACAGCTATGGCTACACCTTC.

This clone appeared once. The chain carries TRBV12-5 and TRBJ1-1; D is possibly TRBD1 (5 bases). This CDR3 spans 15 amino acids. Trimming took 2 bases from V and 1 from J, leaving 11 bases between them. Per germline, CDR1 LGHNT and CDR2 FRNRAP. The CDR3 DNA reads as TGTGCTAGTGGTTTGTTTACGGGGGGGAACACTGAAGCTTTCTTT. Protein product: CASGLFTGGNTEAFF. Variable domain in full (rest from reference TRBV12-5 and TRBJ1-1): DARVTQTPRHKVTEMGQEVTMRCQPILGHNTVFWYRQTMMQGLELLAYFRNRAPLDDSGMPKDRFSAEMPDATLATLKIQPSEPRDSAVYFCASGLFTGGNTEAFFGQGTRLTVV.

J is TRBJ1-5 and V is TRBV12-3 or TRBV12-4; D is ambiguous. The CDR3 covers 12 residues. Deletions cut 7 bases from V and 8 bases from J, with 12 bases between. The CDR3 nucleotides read TGTGCCAGCAAGAGGGAGTTGGAGCCCCAGCATTTT. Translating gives CASKRELEPQHF.

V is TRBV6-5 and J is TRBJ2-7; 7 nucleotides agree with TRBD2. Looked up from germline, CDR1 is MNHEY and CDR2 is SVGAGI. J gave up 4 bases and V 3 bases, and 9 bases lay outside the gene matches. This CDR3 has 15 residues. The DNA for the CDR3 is TGTGCCAGCAGTTATTTACTAGCGAGAGGTTACGAGCAGTACTTC. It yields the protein CASSYLLARGYEQYF.

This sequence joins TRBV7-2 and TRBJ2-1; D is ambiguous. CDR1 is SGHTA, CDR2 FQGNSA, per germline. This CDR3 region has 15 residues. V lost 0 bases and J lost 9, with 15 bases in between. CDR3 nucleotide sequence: TGTGCCAGCAGCTTAGCCACGACCCCCTCGGGTGAGCAGTTCTTC. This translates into CASSLATTPSGEQFF.